These T cell receptor beta chains were read from a single sample in a study of beta chain features in type 1 diabetes. Some clones are missing from TCRdb's copy, which holds only in-frame ones; the method was immunoSEQ multiplex PCR. The sample yields around 400,000 clones, over 9.5% seen once. The source material was naive CD4+ T cells from blood. Source of these receptors: a man between 18 and 29 years old in good health. Both conserved end residues are part of each CDR3. A D gene is named only where the DNA matches it firmly. The listing skips clone size in some rows; elsewhere it reads once, few, many or a size class.

CDR3 DNA | CDR3 protein | D gene | clone size | J gene | V gene | CDR3 length
TGTGCCAGCTCACCGCGGAACCCAAGCACAGATACGCAGTATTTT | CASSPRNPSTDTQYF | . | . | TRBJ2-3 | TRBV18 | 15
TGTGCCAGCTGTATCTCTCTCGAGGCAGTTGTAGAGACCCAGTACTTC | CASCISLEAVVETQYF | . | . | TRBJ2-5 | TRBV5-6 | 16
TGTGCCAGCAGCACCGCACTTATCACAGATACGCAGTATTTT | CASSTALITDTQYF | . | . | TRBJ2-3 | TRBV2 | 14
TGTGCCAGCAGGGGACTCCACTCTGGGGCCAACGTCCTGACTTTC | CASRGLHSGANVLTF | . | few | TRBJ2-6 | TRBV7-9 | 15
TGTGCCAGCAGACCGGAGCCGGGAAACTATGGCTACACCTTC | CASRPEPGNYGYTF | . | many | TRBJ1-2 | TRBV25-1 | 14
TGTGCCAGCAGCCAGCACCTGGGCCTCGGATCGTGGGCTCCTGGCACAGATACGCAGTATTTT | CASSQHLGLGSWAPGTDTQYF | . | once | TRBJ2-3 | TRBV14 | 21
TGTGCCAGCAGTTTTGACAGGAGGGGCTACACCTTC | CASSFDRRGYTF | . | . | TRBJ1-2 | TRBV28 | 12
TGTGCCAGCGAGAGTAATGAGCAGTTCTTC | CASESNEQFF | . | few | TRBJ2-1 | TRBV2 | 10
TGTGCCAGCAGTTTATCTGCTAGCGGGGGGAGGAGGACCCAGTACTTC | CASSLSASGGRRTQYF | TRBD2 | . | TRBJ2-5 | TRBV28 | 16
TGTGCCAGTAGCAATCCGGGACATTCTGTAGGAGGCTACACCTTC | CASSNPGHSVGGYTF | . | few | TRBJ1-2 | TRBV19 | 15
TGTGCCTGGAGCGAAACTCGAAGTCAGCCCCAGCATTTT | CAWSETRSQPQHF | . | few | TRBJ1-5 | TRBV30 | 13
TGTGCCAGCAGACCTAGCGGGATGTACGAGCAGTACTTC | CASRPSGMYEQYF | TRBD2 | . | TRBJ2-7 | TRBV7-2 | 13
TGTGCCAGCAGTTACACGGGACAGGTCTACGAGCAGTACTTC | CASSYTGQVYEQYF | TRBD1 | few | TRBJ2-7 | TRBV6-6 | 14
TGTGCCAGCAGCTTAGGCCCAGATGGCTACACCTTC | CASSLGPDGYTF | . | . | TRBJ1-2 | TRBV7-8 | 12
TGCGCCAGCAGCCAAGGGCTGACTAGCGGGAGAGGGGATACGCAGTATTTT | CASSQGLTSGRGDTQYF | TRBD2 | . | TRBJ2-3 | TRBV4-3 | 17
TGCAGCGTTTCCGGACAGGGGGGGCCGAAAGCTTTCTTT | CSVSGQGGPKAFF | TRBD1 | few | TRBJ1-1 | TRBV29-1 | 13
TGTGCCAGCAGCCAACTAAGACGCTTCTCTGGAAACACCATATATTTT | CASSQLRRFSGNTIYF | . | few | TRBJ1-3 | TRBV28 | 16
TGTGCCAGCAGCCCCAGCGGGGGCCTCAATCAGCCCCAGCATTTT | CASSPSGGLNQPQHF | . | . | TRBJ1-5 | TRBV4-2 | 15
TGTGCCTGGAGTGCGGGGGGAACAACCTACGAGCAGTACTTC | CAWSAGGTTYEQYF | TRBD2 | . | TRBJ2-7 | TRBV30 | 14